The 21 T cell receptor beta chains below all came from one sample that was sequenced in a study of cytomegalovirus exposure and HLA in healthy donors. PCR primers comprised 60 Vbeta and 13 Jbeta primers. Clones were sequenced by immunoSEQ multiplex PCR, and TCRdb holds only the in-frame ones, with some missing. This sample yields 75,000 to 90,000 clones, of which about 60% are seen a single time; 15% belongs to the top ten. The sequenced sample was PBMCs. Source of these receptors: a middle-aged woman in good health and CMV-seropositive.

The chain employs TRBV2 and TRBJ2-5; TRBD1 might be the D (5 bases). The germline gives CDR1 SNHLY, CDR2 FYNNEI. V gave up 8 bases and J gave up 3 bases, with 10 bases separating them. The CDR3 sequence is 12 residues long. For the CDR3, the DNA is TGTGCCAGCGACAGACGGAAAGAGACCCAGTACTTC. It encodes CASDRRKETQYF.

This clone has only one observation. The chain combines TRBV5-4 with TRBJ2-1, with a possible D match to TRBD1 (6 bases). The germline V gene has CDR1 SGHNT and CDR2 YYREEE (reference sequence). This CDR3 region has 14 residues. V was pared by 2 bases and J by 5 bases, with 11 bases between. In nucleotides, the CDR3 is TGTGCCAGCAGCTTCCAGGGGAACGACAATGAGCAGTTCTTC. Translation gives CASSFQGNDNEQFF.

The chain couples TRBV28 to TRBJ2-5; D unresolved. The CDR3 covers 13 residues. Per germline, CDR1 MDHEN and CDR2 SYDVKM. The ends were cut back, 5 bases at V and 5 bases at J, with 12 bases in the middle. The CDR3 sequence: CASSVYQRETQYF. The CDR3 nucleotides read TGTGCCAGCAGTGTTTACCAGAGGGAGACCCAGTACTTC.

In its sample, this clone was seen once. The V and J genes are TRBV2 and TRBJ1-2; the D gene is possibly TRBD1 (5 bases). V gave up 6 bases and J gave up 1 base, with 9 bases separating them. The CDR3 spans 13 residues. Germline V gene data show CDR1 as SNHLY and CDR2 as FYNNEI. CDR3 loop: CASSADINYGYTF. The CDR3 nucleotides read TGTGCCAGCAGCGCGGACATTAACTATGGCTACACCTTC.

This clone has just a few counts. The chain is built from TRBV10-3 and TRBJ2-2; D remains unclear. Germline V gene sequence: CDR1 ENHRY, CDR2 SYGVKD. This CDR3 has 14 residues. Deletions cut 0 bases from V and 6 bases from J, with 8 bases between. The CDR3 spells CAISESKASGELFF. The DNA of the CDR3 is TGTGCCATCAGTGAGTCGAAAGCGTCCGGGGAGCTGTTTTTT.

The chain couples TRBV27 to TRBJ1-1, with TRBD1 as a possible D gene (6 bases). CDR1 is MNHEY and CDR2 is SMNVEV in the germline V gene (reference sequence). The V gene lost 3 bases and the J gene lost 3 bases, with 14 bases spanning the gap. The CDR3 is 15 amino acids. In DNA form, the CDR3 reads TGTGCCAGCAGTTTCTCAATCTCAGGGGACACTGAAGCTTTCTTT. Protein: CASSFSISGDTEAFF.

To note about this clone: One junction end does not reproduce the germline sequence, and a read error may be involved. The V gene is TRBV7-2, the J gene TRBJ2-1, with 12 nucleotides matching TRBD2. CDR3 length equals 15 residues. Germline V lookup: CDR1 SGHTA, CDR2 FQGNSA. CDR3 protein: CASSPTSGRFNGQFF. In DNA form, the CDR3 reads TGTGCCAGCAGCCCCACTAGCGGGAGGTTCAATGGGCAGTTCTTC.

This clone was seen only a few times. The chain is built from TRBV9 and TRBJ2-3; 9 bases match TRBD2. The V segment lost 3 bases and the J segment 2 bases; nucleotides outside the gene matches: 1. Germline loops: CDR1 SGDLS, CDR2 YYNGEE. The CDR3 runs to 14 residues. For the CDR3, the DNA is TGTGCCAGCAGCGGGACTAGCGACACAGATACGCAGTATTTT. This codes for CASSGTSDTDTQYF.

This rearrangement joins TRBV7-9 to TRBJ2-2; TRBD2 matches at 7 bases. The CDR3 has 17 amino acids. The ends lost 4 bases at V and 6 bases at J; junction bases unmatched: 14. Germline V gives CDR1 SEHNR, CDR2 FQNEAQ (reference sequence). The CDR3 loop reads CASSSGRLAWDAGELFF. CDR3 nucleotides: TGTGCCAGCAGCTCCGGGCGACTAGCATGGGATGCCGGGGAGCTGTTTTTT.

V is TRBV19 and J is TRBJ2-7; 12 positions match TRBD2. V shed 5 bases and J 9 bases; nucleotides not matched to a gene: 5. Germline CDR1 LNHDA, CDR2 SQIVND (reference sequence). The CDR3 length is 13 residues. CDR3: CASSGLAGPTQYF. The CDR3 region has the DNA TGTGCCAGTAGTGGACTAGCGGGACCGACGCAGTACTTC.

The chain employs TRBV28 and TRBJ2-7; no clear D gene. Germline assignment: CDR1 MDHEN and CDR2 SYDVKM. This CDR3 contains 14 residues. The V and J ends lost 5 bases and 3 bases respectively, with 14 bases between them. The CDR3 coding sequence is TGTGCCAGCAGTGTAAACCAGGTTCTCTACGAGCAGTACTTC. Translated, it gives CASSVNQVLYEQYF.

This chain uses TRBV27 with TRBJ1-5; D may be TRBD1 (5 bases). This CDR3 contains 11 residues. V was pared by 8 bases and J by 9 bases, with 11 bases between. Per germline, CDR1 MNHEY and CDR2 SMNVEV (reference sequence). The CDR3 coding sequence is TGTGCCAGCCGGGGGGAGGGGCCCCAGCATTTT. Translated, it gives CASRGEGPQHF.

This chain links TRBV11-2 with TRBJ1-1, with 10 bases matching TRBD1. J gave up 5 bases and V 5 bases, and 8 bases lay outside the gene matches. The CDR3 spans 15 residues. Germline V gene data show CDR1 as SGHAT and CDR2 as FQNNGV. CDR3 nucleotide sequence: TGTGCCAGCAGCCCTTCCCGGGACAGGGGTACTGAAGCTTTCTTT. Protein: CASSPSRDRGTEAFF.

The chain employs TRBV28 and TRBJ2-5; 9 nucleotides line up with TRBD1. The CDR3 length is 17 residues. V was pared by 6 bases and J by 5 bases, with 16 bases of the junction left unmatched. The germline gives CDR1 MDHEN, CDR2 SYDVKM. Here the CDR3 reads CASSPYGQGRRGETQYF. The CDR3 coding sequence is TGTGCCAGCAGCCCCTATGGACAGGGGCGGCGGGGGGAGACCCAGTACTTC.

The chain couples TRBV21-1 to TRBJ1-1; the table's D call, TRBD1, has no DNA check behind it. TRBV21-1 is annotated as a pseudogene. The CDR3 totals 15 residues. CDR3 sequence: CASTPGGARNTEAFF. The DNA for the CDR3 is TGTGCCAGCACCCCAGGGGGCGCGAGGAACACTGAAGCTTTCTTT.

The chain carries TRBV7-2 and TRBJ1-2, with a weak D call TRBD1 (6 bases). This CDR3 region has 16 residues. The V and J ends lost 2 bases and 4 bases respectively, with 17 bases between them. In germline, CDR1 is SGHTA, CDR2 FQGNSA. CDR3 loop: CASSLSPTTQGYGYTF. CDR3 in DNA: TGTGCCAGCAGCTTATCCCCAACGACACAGGGCTATGGCTACACCTTC.

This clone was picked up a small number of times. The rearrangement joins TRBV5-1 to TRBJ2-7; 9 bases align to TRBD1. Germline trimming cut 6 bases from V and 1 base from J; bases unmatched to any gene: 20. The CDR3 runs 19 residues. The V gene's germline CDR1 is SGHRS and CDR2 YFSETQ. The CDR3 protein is CASNHRNREGDRVSYEQYF. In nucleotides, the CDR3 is TGCGCCAGCAACCACCGCAACCGCGAGGGGGACAGGGTATCCTACGAGCAGTACTTC.

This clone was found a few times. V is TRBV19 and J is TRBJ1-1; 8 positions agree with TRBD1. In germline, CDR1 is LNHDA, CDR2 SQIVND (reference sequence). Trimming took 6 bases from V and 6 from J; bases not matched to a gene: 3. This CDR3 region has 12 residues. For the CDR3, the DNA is TGTGCCAGTAGCCGGGGACAGGCTGAAGCTTTCTTT. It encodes CASSRGQAEAFF.

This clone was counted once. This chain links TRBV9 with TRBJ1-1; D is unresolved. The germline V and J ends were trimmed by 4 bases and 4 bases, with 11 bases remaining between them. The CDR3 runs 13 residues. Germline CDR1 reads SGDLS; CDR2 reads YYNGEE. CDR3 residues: CASSPPGITEAFF. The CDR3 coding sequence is TGTGCCAGCAGCCCCCCGGGAATCACTGAAGCTTTCTTT.

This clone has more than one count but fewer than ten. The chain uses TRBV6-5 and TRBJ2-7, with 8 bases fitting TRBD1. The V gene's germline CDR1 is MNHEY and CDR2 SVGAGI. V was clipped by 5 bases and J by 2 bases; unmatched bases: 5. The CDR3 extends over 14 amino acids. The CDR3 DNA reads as TGTGCCAGCAGTGAACGGACAGGGCCCTACGAGCAGTACTTC. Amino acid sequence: CASSERTGPYEQYF.

In nucleotides, the CDR3 is TGTGCCAGCAGCTGGTACCGGGACAGGGTAGGGAATGAGCAGTTCTTC. Its protein is CASSWYRDRVGNEQFF. This sequence joins TRBV5-6 and TRBJ2-1; TRBD1 matches at 9 bases. The V gene end was trimmed by 3 bases and the J gene end by 7 bases; junction bases not matched to a gene: 11. In germline, CDR1 is SGHDT, CDR2 YYEEEE. The CDR3 extends over 16 amino acids.